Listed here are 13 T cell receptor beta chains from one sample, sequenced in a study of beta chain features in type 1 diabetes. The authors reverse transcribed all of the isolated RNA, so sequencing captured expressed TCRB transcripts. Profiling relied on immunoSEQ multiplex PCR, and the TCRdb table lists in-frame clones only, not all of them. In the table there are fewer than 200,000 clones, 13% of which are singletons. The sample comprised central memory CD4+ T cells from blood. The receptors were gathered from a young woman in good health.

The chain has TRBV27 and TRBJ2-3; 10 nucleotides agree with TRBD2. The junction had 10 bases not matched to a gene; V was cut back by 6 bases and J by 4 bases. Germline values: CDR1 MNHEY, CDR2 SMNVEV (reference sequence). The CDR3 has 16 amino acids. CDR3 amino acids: CASRIEAGGWADTQYF. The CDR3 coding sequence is TGTGCCAGCAGGATCGAAGCGGGAGGGTGGGCAGATACGCAGTATTTT.

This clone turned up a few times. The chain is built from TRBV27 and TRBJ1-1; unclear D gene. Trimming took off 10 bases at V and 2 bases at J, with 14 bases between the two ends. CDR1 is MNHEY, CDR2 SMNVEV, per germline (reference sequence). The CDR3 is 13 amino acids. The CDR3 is CATGTRGNTEAFF. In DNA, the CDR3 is TGTGCCACCGGCACCCGGGGAAACACTGAAGCTTTCTTT.

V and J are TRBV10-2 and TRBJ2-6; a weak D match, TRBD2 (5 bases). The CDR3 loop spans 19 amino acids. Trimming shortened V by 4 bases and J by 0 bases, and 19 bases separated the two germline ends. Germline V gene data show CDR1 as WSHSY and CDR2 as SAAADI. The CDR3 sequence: CASSGGYGMKLSGANVLTF. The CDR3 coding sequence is TGCGCCAGCAGTGGTGGCTACGGGATGAAACTCTCTGGGGCCAACGTCCTGACTTTC.

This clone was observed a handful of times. The CDR3: CSGNRGNTEAFF. DNA of the CDR3: TGCAGCGGAAACAGGGGGAACACTGAAGCTTTCTTT. This chain uses TRBV29-1 with TRBJ1-1; the match to TRBD1 covers 7 bases. Germline CDR1 and CDR2: SQVTM and ANQGSEA. The CDR3 contains 12 residues. V dropped 7 bases and J dropped 1; count of bases not matched to a gene: 3.

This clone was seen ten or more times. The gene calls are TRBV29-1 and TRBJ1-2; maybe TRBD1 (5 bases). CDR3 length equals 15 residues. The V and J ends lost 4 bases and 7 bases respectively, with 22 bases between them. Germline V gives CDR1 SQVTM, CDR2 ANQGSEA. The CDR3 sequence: CSVVPPGGASLGYTF. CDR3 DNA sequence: TGCAGCGTTGTACCTCCGGGAGGGGCCTCCCTTGGCTACACCTTC.

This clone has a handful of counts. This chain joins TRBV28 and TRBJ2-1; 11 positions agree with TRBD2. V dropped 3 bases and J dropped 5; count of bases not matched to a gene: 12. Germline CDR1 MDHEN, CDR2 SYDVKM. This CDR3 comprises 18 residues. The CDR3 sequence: CASSFFLTGTSGNNEQFF. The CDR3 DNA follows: TGTGCCAGCAGTTTCTTTCTCACCGGGACTAGCGGAAACAATGAGCAGTTCTTC.

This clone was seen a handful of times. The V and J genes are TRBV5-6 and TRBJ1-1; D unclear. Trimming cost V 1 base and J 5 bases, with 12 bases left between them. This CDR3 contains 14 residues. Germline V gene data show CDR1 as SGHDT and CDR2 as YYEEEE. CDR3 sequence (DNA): TGTGCCAGCAGCTTGCAAGGCCCCGGGACTGAAGCTTTCTTT. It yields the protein CASSLQGPGTEAFF.

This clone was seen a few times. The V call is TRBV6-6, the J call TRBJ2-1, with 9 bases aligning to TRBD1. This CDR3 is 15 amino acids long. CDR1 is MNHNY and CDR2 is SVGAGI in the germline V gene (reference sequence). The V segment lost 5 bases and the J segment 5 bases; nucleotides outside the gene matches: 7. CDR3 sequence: CASSRPGTGNNEQFF. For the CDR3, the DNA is TGTGCCAGCAGTCGTCCCGGGACAGGGAACAATGAGCAGTTCTTC.

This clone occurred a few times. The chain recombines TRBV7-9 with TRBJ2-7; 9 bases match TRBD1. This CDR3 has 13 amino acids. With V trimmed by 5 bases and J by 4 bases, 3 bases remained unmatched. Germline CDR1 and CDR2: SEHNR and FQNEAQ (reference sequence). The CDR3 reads CASSLGTGYEQYF. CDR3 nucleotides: TGTGCCAGCAGCCTCGGGACAGGGTACGAGCAGTACTTC.

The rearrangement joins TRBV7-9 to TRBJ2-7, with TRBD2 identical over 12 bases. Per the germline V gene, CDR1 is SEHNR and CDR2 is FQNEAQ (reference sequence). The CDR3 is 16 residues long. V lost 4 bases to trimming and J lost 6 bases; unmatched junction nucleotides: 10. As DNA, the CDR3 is TGTGCCAGCAGCTCGACTAGCGGGAGCTTAAGTGGCGAGCAGTACTTC. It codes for CASSSTSGSLSGEQYF.

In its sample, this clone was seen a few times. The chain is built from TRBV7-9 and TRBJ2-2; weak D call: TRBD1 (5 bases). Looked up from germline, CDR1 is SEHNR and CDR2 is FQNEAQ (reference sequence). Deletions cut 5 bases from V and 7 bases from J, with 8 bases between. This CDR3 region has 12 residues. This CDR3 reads CASSGHDGELFF. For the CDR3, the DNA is TGTGCCAGCAGCGGACACGACGGGGAGCTGTTTTTT.

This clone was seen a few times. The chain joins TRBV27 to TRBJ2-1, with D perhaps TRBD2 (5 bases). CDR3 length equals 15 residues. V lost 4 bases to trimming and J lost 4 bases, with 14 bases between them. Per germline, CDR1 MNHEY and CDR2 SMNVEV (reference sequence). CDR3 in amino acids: CASSSPAEPYNEQFF. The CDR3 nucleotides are TGTGCCAGCAGTTCCCCAGCGGAACCTTACAATGAGCAGTTCTTC.

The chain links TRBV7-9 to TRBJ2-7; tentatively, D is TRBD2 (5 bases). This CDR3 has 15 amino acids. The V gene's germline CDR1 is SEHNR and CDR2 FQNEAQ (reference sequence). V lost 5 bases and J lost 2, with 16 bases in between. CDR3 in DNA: TGTGCCAGCAGCCACAACTACGGGAAAGCCTACGAGCAGTACTTC. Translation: CASSHNYGKAYEQYF. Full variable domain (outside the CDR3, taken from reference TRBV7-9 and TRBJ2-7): DTGVSQNPRHKITKRGQNVTFRCDPISEHNRLYWYRQTLGQGPEFLTYFQNEAQLEKSRLLSDRFSAERPKGSFSTLEIQRTEQGDSAMYLCASSHNYGKAYEQYFGPGTRLTVT.